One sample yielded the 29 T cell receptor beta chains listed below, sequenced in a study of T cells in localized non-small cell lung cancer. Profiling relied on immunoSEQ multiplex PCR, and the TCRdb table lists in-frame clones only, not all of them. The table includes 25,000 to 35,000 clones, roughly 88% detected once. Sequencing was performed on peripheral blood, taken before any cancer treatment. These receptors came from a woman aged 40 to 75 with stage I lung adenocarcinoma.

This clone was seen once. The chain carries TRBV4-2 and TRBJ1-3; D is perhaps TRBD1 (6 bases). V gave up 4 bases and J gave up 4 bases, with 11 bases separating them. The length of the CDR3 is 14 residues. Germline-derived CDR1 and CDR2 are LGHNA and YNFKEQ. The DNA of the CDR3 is TGTGCCAGCAGCCGGGCAGGGGAAGGAAACACCATATATTTT. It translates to CASSRAGEGNTIYF.

The CDR3 bases are TGCGCCAGCAGCCAGGACGCCGGGACCGCTAGCACAGATACGCAGTATTTT. Its translation: CASSQDAGTASTDTQYF. This chain links TRBV4-3 with TRBJ2-3, with D perhaps assigned TRBD1 or TRBD2 (5 bases each). V lost 3 bases to trimming and J lost 0 bases, with 16 bases between them. The CDR3 consists of 17 residues. Germline loops: CDR1 LGHNA, CDR2 YSLEER.

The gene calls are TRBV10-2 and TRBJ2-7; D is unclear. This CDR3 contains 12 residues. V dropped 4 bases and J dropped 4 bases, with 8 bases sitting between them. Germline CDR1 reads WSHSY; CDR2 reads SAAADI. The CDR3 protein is CASSGSGYEQYF. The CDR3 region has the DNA TGCGCCAGCAGTGGCAGTGGTTACGAGCAGTACTTC.

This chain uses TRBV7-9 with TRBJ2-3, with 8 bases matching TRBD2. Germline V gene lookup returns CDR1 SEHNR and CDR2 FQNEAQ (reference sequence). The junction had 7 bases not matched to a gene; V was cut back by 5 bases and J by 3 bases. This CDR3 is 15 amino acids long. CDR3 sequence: CASSLSGSGTDTQYF. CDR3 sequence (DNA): TGTGCCAGCAGCCTCAGCGGGAGTGGGACAGATACGCAGTATTTT.

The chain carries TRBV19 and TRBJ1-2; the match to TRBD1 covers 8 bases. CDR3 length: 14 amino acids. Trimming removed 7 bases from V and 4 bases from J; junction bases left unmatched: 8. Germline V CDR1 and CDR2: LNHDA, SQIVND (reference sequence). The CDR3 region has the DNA TGTGCCAGTAAAAGGGGCGGACAGGGCTATGGCTACACCTTC. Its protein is CASKRGGQGYGYTF.

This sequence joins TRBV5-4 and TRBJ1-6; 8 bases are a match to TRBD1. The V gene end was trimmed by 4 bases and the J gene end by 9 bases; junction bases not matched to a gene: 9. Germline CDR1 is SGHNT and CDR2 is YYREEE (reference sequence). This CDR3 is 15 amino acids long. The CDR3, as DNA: TGTGCCAGCAGCCCTTCTGGACAGGGTTTTTCACCCCTCCACTTT. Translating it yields CASSPSGQGFSPLHF.

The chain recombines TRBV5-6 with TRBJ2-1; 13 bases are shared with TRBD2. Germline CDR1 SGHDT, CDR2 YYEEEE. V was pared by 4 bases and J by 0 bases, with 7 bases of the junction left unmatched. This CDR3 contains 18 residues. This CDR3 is CASSTPGLAGSSYNEQFF. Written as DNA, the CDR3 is TGTGCCAGCAGCACACCGGGACTAGCGGGAAGCTCCTACAATGAGCAGTTCTTC. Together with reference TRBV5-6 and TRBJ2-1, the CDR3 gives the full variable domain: DAGVTQSPTHLIKTRGQQVTLRCSPKSGHDTVSWYQQALGQGPQFIFQYYEEEERQRGNFPDRFSGHQFPNYSSELNVNALLLGDSALYLCASSTPGLAGSSYNEQFFGPGTRLTVL.

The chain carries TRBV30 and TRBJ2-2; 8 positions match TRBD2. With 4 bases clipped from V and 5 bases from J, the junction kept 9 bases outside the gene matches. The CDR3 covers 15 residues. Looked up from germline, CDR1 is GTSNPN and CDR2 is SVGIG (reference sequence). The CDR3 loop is CAWNGPGLDTGELFF. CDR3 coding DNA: TGTGCCTGGAACGGCCCGGGACTAGATACCGGGGAGCTGTTTTTT.

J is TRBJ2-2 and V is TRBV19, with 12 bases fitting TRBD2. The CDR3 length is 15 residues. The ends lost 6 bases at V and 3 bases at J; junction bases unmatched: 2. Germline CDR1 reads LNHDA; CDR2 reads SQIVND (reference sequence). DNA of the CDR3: TGTGCCAGTAGCCGACTAGCGGGAGACACCGGGGAGCTGTTTTTT. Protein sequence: CASSRLAGDTGELFF.

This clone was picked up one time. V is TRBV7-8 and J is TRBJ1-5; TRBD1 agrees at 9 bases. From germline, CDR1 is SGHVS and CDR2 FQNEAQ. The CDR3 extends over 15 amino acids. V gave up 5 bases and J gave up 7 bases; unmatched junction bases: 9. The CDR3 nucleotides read TGTGCCAGCAGCCCCTTGGACAGGGGATGGCAGCCCCAGCATTTT. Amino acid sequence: CASSPLDRGWQPQHF.

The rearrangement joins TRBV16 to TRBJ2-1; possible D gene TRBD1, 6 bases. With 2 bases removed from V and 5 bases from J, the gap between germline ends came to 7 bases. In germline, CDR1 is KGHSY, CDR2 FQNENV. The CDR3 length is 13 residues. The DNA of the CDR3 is TGTGCCAGCAGCCAAGGACAGAACAATGAGCAGTTCTTC. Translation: CASSQGQNNEQFF.

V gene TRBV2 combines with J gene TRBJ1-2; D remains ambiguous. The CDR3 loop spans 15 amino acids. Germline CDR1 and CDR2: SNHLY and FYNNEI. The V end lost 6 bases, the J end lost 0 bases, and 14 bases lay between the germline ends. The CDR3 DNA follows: TGTGCCAGCAGCCCTGGGTCCCAAGCTAACTATGGCTACACCTTC. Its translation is CASSPGSQANYGYTF.

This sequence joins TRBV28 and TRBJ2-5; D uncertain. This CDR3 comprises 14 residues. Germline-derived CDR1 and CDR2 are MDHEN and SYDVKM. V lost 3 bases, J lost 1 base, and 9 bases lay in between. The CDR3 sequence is CASSFPDVQETQYF. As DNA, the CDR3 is TGTGCCAGCAGTTTCCCGGACGTCCAAGAGACCCAGTACTTC.

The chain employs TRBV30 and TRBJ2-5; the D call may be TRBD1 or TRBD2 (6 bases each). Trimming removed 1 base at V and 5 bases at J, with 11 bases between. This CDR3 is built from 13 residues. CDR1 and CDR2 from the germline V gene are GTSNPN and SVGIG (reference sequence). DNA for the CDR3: TGTGCCTGGAGTGGGGGGGCTAGGGAGACCCAGTACTTC. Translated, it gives CAWSGGARETQYF.

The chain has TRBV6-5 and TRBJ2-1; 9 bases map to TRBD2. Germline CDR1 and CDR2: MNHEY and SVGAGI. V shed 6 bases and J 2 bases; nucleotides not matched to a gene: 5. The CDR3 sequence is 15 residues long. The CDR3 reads CASSLSGRAYNEQFF. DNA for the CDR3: TGTGCCAGCAGCCTTAGCGGGAGAGCCTACAATGAGCAGTTCTTC.

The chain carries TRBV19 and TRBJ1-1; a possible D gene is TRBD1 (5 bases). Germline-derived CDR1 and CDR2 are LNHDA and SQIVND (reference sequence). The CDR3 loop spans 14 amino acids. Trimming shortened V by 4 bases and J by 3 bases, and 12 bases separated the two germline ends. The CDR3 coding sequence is TGTGCCAGTAGTACCCCAGGGAAGGACACTGAAGCTTTCTTT. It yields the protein CASSTPGKDTEAFF.

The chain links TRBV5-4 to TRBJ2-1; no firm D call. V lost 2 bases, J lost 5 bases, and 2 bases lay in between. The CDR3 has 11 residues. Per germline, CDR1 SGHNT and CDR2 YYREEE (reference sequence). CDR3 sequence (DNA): TGTGCCAGCAGCTTCAACAATGAGCAGTTCTTC. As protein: CASSFNNEQFF.

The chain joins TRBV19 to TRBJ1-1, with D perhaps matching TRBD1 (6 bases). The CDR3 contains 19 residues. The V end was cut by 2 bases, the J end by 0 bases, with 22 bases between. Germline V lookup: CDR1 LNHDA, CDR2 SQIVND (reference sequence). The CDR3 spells CASSIRIETGSLMNTEAFF. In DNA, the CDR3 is TGTGCCAGTAGTATACGTATTGAAACAGGGTCGCTAATGAACACTGAAGCTTTCTTT.

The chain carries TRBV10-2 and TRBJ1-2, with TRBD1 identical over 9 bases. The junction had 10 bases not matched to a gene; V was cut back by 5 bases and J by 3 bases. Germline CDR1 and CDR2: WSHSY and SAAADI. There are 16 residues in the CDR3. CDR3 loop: CASSSRQGDRYYGYTF. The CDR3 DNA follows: TGCGCCAGCAGTTCCCGACAGGGGGATCGTTACTATGGCTACACCTTC.

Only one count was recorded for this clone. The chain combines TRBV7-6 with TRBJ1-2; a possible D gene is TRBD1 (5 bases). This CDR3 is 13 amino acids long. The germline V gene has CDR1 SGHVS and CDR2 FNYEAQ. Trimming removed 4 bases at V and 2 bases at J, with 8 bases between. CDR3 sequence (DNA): TGTGCCAGCAGCTCCGGGGGGAACTATGGCTACACCTTC. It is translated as CASSSGGNYGYTF. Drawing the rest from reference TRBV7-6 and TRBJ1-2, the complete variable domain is GAGVSQSPRYKVTKRGQDVALRCDPISGHVSLYWYRQALGQGPEFLTYFNYEAQQDKSGLPNDRFSAERPEGSISTLTIQRTEQRDSAMYRCASSSGGNYGYTFGSGTRLTVV.

CDR3 sequence (DNA): TGTGCCAGTAGCGGACAGGGACAAGGCTACACCTTC. As protein: CASSGQGQGYTF. V is TRBV19 and J is TRBJ1-2, with 8 positions matching TRBD1. This CDR3 has 12 amino acids. Germline CDR1 LNHDA, CDR2 SQIVND (reference sequence). V lost 6 bases, J lost 8 bases, and 5 bases stayed unmatched. Combining the CDR3 with reference TRBV19 and TRBJ1-2 gives the whole variable domain DGGITQSPKYLFRKEGQNVTLSCEQNLNHDAMYWYRQDPGQGLRLIYYSQIVNDFQKGDIAEGYSVSREKKESFPLTVTSAQKNPTAFYLCASSGQGQGYTFGSGTRLTVV.

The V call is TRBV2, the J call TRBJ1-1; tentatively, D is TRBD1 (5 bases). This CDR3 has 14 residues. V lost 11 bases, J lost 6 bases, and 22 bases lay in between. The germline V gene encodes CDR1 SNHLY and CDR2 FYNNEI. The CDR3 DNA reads TGTGCCGGGGGGGACGGAGGAATAACACCTGAAGCTTTCTTT. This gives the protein CAGGDGGITPEAFF.

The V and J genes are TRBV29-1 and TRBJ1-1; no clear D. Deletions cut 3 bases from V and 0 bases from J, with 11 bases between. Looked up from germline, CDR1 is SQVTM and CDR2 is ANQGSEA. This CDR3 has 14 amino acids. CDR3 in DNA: TGCAGCGTTGAGTTTCCGGATATGAACACTGAAGCTTTCTTT. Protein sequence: CSVEFPDMNTEAFF.

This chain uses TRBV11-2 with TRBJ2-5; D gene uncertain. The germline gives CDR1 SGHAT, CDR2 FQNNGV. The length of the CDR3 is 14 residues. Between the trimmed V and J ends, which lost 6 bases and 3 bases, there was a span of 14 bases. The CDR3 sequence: CASSLTVQKETQYF. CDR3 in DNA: TGTGCCAGCAGTCTAACGGTACAGAAAGAGACCCAGTACTTC.

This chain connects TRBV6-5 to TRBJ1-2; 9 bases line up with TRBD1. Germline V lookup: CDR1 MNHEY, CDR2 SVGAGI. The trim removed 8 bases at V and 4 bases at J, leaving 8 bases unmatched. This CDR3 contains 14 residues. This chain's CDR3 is CASRRDRAGYGYTF. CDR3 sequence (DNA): TGTGCCAGCCGCCGGGACAGGGCTGGCTATGGCTACACCTTC.

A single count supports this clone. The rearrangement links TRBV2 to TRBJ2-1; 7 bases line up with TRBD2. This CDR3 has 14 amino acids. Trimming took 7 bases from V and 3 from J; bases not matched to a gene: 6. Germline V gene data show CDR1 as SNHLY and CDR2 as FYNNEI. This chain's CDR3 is CASKEAGRYNEQFF. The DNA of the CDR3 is TGTGCCAGCAAGGAAGCGGGACGCTACAATGAGCAGTTCTTC.

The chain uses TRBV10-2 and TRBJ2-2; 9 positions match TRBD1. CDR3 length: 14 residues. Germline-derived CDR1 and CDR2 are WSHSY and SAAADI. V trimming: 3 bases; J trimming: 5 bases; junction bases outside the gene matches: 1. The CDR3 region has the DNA TGCGCCAGCAGTGAAGGGACAGGGACCGGGGAGCTGTTTTTT. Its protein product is CASSEGTGTGELFF.

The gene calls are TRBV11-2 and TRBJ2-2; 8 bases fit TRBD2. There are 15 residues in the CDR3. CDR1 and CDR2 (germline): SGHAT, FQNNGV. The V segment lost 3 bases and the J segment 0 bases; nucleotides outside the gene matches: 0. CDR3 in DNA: TGTGCCAGCAGCTTCGGGGGGGCGAACACCGGGGAGCTGTTTTTT. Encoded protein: CASSFGGANTGELFF. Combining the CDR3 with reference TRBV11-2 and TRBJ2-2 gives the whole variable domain EAGVAQSPRYKIIEKRQSVAFWCNPISGHATLYWYQQILGQGPKLLIQFQNNGVVDDSQLPKDRFSAERLKGVDSTLKIQPAKLEDSAVYLCASSFGGANTGELFFGEGSRLTVL.

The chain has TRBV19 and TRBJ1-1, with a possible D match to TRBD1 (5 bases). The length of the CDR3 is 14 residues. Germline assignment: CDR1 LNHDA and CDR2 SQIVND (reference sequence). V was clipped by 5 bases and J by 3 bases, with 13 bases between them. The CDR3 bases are TGTGCCAGTAGTTTCCAGGGAGGAGACACTGAAGCTTTCTTT. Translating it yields CASSFQGGDTEAFF.